Presented here are 9 T cell receptor beta chains from one specimen sequenced in a study of T cells in localized non-small cell lung cancer. Generated by immunoSEQ multiplex PCR, the TCRdb table keeps only in-frame clones and is missing some. This table has approximately 70,000 clones, about 86% appearing once. This sample comprised peripheral blood, obtained before any cancer treatment. The source is a male donor older than 55 with stage III squamous cell lung carcinoma.

V is TRBV6-6 and J is TRBJ1-1, with no clear D. The ends were cut back, 5 bases at V and 11 bases at J, with 12 bases in the middle. The CDR3 covers 11 residues. CDR1 is MNHNY and CDR2 is SVGAGI in the germline V gene (reference sequence). The DNA of the CDR3 is TGTGCCAGCAGTGTCACCGAGAGGGCTTTCTTT. Translation gives CASSVTERAFF.

This chain links TRBV18 with TRBJ2-3; possibly TRBD1 for D (5 bases). V was cut by 1 base and J by 6 bases, with 5 bases left in between. This CDR3 contains 12 residues. Germline CDR1 and CDR2: KGHSH and LQKENI. The CDR3 is CASSPQGDTQYF. CDR3 DNA sequence: TGTGCCAGCTCACCACAGGGGGATACGCAGTATTTT.

V and J are TRBV6-1 and TRBJ1-5, with a weak D call TRBD1 (5 bases). The CDR3 totals 13 residues. Germline CDR1 reads MNHNS; CDR2 reads SASEGT. V dropped 1 base and J dropped 6 bases, with 7 bases sitting between them. This chain's CDR3 is CASSEERGQPQHF. The CDR3 bases are TGTGCCAGCAGTGAAGAGAGGGGTCAGCCCCAGCATTTT.

This chain's CDR3 is CASSTDGRNTEAFF. CDR3 bases: TGCGCCAGCAGCACGGACGGCCGGAACACTGAAGCTTTCTTT. The chain links TRBV5-1 to TRBJ1-1; D not certain. Looked up from germline, CDR1 is SGHRS and CDR2 is YFSETQ. V lost 4 bases to trimming and J lost 1 base, with 11 bases between them. The CDR3 has 14 amino acids.

The chain is built from TRBV19 and TRBJ2-7; D assignment may be TRBD1 or TRBD2 (5 bases each). The CDR3 sequence is 12 residues long. The germline V gene encodes CDR1 LNHDA and CDR2 SQIVND (reference sequence). V was cut by 6 bases and J by 5 bases, with 11 bases left in between. This chain's CDR3 is CASSFGANEQYF. In nucleotides, the CDR3 is TGTGCCAGTAGCTTCGGGGCGAACGAGCAGTACTTC.

About this clone: At one end the junction does not follow the germline gene, possibly because of a read error. V usage is TRBV7-9 and J usage is TRBJ2-4, with D tentatively TRBD1 (5 bases). Per germline, CDR1 SEHNR and CDR2 FQNEAQ (reference sequence). The CDR3 length is 13 residues. In nucleotides, the CDR3 is TGTGCCAGCAGCTTACAAGGCGGATCACAGGTTCGCTTC. Encoded protein: CASSLQGGSQVRF.

The rearrangement joins TRBV19 to TRBJ1-2; TRBD1 matches 8 bases. J gave up 5 bases and V 3 bases, and 8 bases lay outside the gene matches. Germline V gene data show CDR1 as LNHDA and CDR2 as SQIVND (reference sequence). This CDR3 contains 15 residues. This chain's CDR3 is CASSIGGTGSYGYTF. The CDR3 coding sequence is TGTGCCAGTAGTATTGGTGGGACAGGCTCTTATGGCTACACCTTC.

The chain employs TRBV11-2 and TRBJ2-1; D may match TRBD1 or TRBD2 (5 bases each). The germline CDR1 and CDR2 sequences are SGHAT and FQNNGV. Deletions cut 0 bases from V and 9 bases from J, with 12 bases between. The CDR3 totals 14 residues. This chain's CDR3 is CASSLDRARGEQFF. The CDR3 DNA follows: TGTGCCAGCAGCTTAGACAGGGCGAGGGGTGAGCAGTTCTTC.

The rearrangement joins TRBV11-1 to TRBJ1-1; D call uncertain. In germline, CDR1 is SGHAT, CDR2 FQDESV (reference sequence). Deletions cut 6 bases from V and 4 bases from J, with 9 bases between. The CDR3 is made up of 12 amino acids. In DNA, the CDR3 is TGTGCCAGCAGTCGGGATCGCACTGAAGCTTTCTTT. Translation gives CASSRDRTEAFF. Based on the CDR3 plus reference TRBV11-1 and TRBJ1-1, the full variable domain is EAEVAQSPRYKITEKSQAVAFWCDPISGHATLYWYRQILGQGPELLVQFQDESVVDDSQLPKDRFSAERLKGVDSTLKIQPAELGDSAMYLCASSRDRTEAFFGQGTRLTVV.